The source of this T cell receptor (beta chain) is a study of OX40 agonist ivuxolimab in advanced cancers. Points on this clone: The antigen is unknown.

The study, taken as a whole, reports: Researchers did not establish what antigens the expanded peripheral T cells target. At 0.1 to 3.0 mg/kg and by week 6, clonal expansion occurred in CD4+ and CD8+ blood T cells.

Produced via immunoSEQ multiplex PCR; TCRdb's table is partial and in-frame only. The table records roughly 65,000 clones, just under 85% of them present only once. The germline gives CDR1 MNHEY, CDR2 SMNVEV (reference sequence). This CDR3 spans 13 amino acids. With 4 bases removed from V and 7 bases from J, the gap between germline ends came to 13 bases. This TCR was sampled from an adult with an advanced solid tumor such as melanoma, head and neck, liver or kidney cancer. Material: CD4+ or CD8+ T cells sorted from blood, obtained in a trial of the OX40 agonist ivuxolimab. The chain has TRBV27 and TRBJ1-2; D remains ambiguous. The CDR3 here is CASSSWGSSGYTF. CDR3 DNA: TGTGCCAGCAGTTCATGGGGATCTTCTGGCTACACCTTC.